What follows is one TCR beta chain and its context. Its antigen is unidentified. This CDR3 is built from 12 residues. Germline V lookup: CDR1 MNHNS, CDR2 SASEGT. Trimming took 6 bases from V and 3 from J, leaving 9 bases between them. Clones were read by immunoSEQ multiplex PCR, and TCRdb kept only the in-frame ones, dropping some. The sample records 20,000 to 25,000 clones, 76% being singletons. This sample is part of a study of early stage breast cancer tumors. In the study overall: Of approximately 16 invasive breast tumors, about a dozen were hormone receptor-positive, HER2-negative. General study results and limits: Most shared enriched TCRB sequences were commonly generated ones. Unsorted bulk genomic DNA sequencing lacked pairing and functional marker data. Compared with adjacent normal breast, tumors showed about 2.5-fold denser, more clonal T cells.

The receptor was isolated from a person between 60 and 69 years old with breast cancer. The chain recombines TRBV6-1 with TRBJ2-7; the D gene is possibly TRBD2 (5 bases). The sample consisted of blood. The DNA of the CDR3 is TGTGCCAGCAGAGACTACGACTACGAGCAGTACTTC. Translation: CASRDYDYEQYF.